Listed below are T cell receptor beta chains from one sample, sequenced in a study of shared clonotypes between healthy human individuals. Data came from immunoSEQ multiplex PCR; TCRdb stores just in-frame clones and leaves some out. The table includes some 2,400,000 clones, around 95% detected once. The specimen was naive CD4+ T cells sorted from blood. Receptors originate from a man between 18 and 29 years old in good health. Each CDR3 is given with its conserved first and last residue. The D gene is left open where the match is weak. The listing skips clone size in some rows; elsewhere it reads once, few, many or a size class.

V gene	J gene	D gene	clone size	CDR3 protein	CDR3 DNA
TRBV2	TRBJ2-5	.	.	CASSRGRAGETQYF	TGTGCCAGCAGTCGTGGCAGGGCAGGGGAGACCCAGTACTTC
TRBV6-4	TRBJ1-1	.	.	CASRKDGVEAFF	TGTGCCAGCAGAAAAGACGGAGTTGAAGCTTTCTTT
TRBV4-1	TRBJ1-6	TRBD1	.	CASSQDGGTAYNSPLHF	TGCGCCAGCAGCCAAGACGGGGGGACAGCCTATAATTCACCCCTCCACTTT
TRBV4-2	TRBJ1-3	.	.	CASSQDSAVAGRSGNTIYF	TGTGCCAGCAGCCAAGATTCCGCGGTGGCAGGACGCTCTGGAAACACCATATATTTT
TRBV27	TRBJ1-4	.	.	CASSSPGRRGEKLFF	TGTGCCAGCAGTTCCCCGGGGAGGCGAGGTGAAAAACTGTTTTTT
TRBV7-2	TRBJ2-2	.	.	CASSFFMGGELFF	TGTGCCAGCAGCTTTTTTATGGGCGGGGAGCTGTTTTTT
TRBV27	TRBJ2-1	.	.	CASSLETRGEQFF	TGTGCCAGCAGTTTAGAGACTAGGGGTGAGCAGTTCTTC
TRBV7-6	TRBJ2-5	TRBD2	.	CASSTGLAGGLEETQYF	TGTGCCAGCAGCACAGGACTAGCGGGGGGGCTAGAGGAGACCCAGTACTTC
TRBV6-6	TRBJ2-3	.	once	CASSQQGAFGGQYF	TGTGCCAGCAGTCAACAGGGCGCGTTTGGGGGGCAGTATTTT
TRBV30	TRBJ1-4	.	.	CAWSVEKDNEKLFF	TGTGCCTGGAGTGTAGAAAAAGATAATGAAAAACTGTTTTTT
TRBV28	TRBJ1-6	TRBD1	.	CASSLPQGSSYNSPLHF	TGTGCCAGCAGTCTCCCACAGGGGAGCTCCTATAATTCACCCCTCCACTTT
TRBV6-1	TRBJ2-3	.	.	CASSTGGGTDTQYF	TGTGCCAGCAGTACAGGGGGGGGCACAGATACGCAGTATTTT
TRBV14	TRBJ2-2	.	.	CASSQGAPGELFF	TGTGCCAGCAGCCAAGGGGCACCCGGGGAGCTGTTTTTT
TRBV10-3	TRBJ1-2	TRBD1	few	CATHQGANYGYTF	TGTGCCACCCACCAGGGGGCTAACTATGGCTACACCTTC
TRBV6-5	TRBJ1-6	TRBD1	.	CASSSRQGYSPLHF	TGTGCCAGCAGTTCTCGACAGGGTTATTCACCCCTCCACTTT
TRBV7-3	TRBJ1-2	.	.	CASSPNRDSGYTF	TGTGCCAGCAGCCCAAACCGAGACAGTGGCTACACCTTC
TRBV9	TRBJ1-2	.	.	CASSPTENYGYTF	TGTGCCTCATCCCCAACAGAGAACTATGGCTACACCTTC
TRBV5-1	TRBJ1-6	TRBD1	.	CASREGTGKNSPLHF	TGCGCCAGCAGAGAGGGGACAGGGAAAAATTCACCCCTCCACTTT
TRBV19	TRBJ2-5	TRBD2	once	CASSTGLAGALETQYF	TGTGCCAGTAGTACGGGACTAGCGGGAGCCCTGGAGACCCAGTACTTC
TRBV13	TRBJ2-3	TRBD2	.	CASSFWRTSGGARTQYF	TGTGCCAGCAGCTTCTGGCGCACAAGCGGGGGGGCCCGTACGCAGTATTTT
TRBV25-1	TRBJ1-2	.	.	CASSRSGVSGYGYTF	TGTGCCAGCAGTAGAAGTGGGGTTAGTGGCTATGGCTACACCTTC
TRBV19	TRBJ1-2	.	.	CASSIGALAPLNYGYTF	TGTGCCAGTAGTATAGGGGCCCTGGCTCCGCTCAACTATGGCTACACCTTC
TRBV28	TRBJ2-2	.	.	CASSFGQSRWELFF	TGTGCCAGCAGTTTTGGACAGTCCCGGTGGGAGCTGTTTTTT
TRBV29-1	TRBJ2-7	TRBD1	.	CSVERGTGGHEQYF	TGCAGCGTTGAACGCGGGACAGGGGGGCACGAGCAGTACTTC
TRBV9	TRBJ2-5	.	.	CASSGDPASETQYF	TGTGCCAGCAGTGGGGACCCAGCATCAGAGACCCAGTACTTC
TRBV6-5	TRBJ1-1	.	.	CASSYSTGKGTEAFF	TGTGCCAGCAGTTACTCGACGGGGAAGGGCACTGAAGCTTTCTTT
TRBV6-5	TRBJ2-1	TRBD2	.	CASSYQAGLAAHEQFF	TGTGCCAGCAGTTACCAAGCGGGACTAGCGGCCCATGAGCAGTTCTTC
TRBV11-2	TRBJ1-1	.	once	CASSLVDGGRTEAFF	TGTGCCAGCAGCTTAGTGGACGGCGGGAGGACTGAAGCTTTCTTT
TRBV28	TRBJ1-2	.	.	CASSPAAKGGDGGYTF	TGTGCCAGCAGTCCGGCTGCCAAGGGAGGAGACGGCGGCTACACCTTC
TRBV7-2	TRBJ1-2	TRBD1	.	CASSPRTGDYGYTF	TGTGCCAGCAGCCCCCGGACAGGCGACTATGGCTACACCTTC
TRBV4-3	TRBJ1-4	.	.	CASSHVAGGGATNEKLFF	TGCGCCAGCAGCCACGTGGCCGGGGGTGGGGCCACTAATGAAAAACTGTTTTTT
TRBV7-9	TRBJ2-5	.	.	CASSGWTQETQYF	TGTGCCAGCAGTGGTTGGACCCAAGAGACCCAGTACTTC
TRBV7-8	TRBJ2-5	.	.	CASSLGRFNVETQYF	TGTGCCAGCAGCTTAGGGCGATTTAATGTTGAGACCCAGTACTTC
TRBV7-6	TRBJ2-7	TRBD1	.	CASSPGQYEQYF	TGTGCCAGCAGCCCGGGACAGTACGAGCAGTACTTC
TRBV19	TRBJ2-5	.	.	CASSIDLVGVQETQYF	TGTGCCAGTAGTATAGATCTTGTGGGAGTCCAAGAGACCCAGTACTTC
TRBV12-5	TRBJ1-1	TRBD1	.	CASGPRGTGLNTEAFF	TGTGCTAGTGGTCCAAGGGGGACAGGGTTGAACACTGAAGCTTTCTTT
TRBV7-2	TRBJ2-3	.	.	CASSPNPPLGDTQYF	TGTGCCAGCAGCCCCAACCCACCCTTGGGGGATACGCAGTATTTT
TRBV2	TRBJ2-5	.	.	CAGTVIETQYF	TGTGCCGGCACCGTCATAGAGACCCAGTACTTC
TRBV5-1	TRBJ1-1	.	.	CASSLPGAGTEAFF	TGCGCCAGCAGCTTGCCAGGGGCGGGCACTGAAGCTTTCTTT
TRBV6-5	TRBJ1-6	.	.	CASRAGTDNSPLHF	TGTGCCAGCAGAGCCGGGACTGATAATTCACCCCTCCACTTT
TRBV5-8	TRBJ2-1	TRBD1	.	CASSSGQTYNEQFF	TGTGCCAGCAGCTCGGGACAGACCTACAATGAGCAGTTCTTC
TRBV7-2	TRBJ1-1	.	.	CASSWTGPMNTEAFF	TGTGCCAGCAGCTGGACCGGACCCATGAACACTGAAGCTTTCTTT
TRBV10-1	TRBJ2-3	.	.	CASSEIGGIGDTQYF	TGCGCCAGCAGTGAGATAGGCGGGATCGGAGATACGCAGTATTTT
TRBV2	TRBJ1-6	.	.	CATTPGPEGYSPLHF	TGTGCCACCACACCCGGACCTGAGGGTTATTCACCCCTCCACTTT